This entry features one TCR beta chain sequence. The V end lost 5 bases, the J end lost 8 bases, and 23 bases lay between the germline ends. Looked up from germline, CDR1 is SGHRS and CDR2 is YFSETQ. This CDR3 has 16 amino acids. This sample was taken from a study of blood T cell repertoires in COVID-19. Method: immunoSEQ multiplex PCR; TCRdb's copy keeps in-frame clones and lacks some. The sample carries about 200,000 clones, about nine tenths recorded once. V is TRBV5-1 and J is TRBJ2-1, with D possibly matching TRBD1 (6 bases). This TCR derives from a man in his forties with acute or convalescent COVID-19. The material sequenced was peripheral blood. The CDR3 DNA reads TGCGCCAGCAGTAAGCAACCGGGACAAATGGGGCATGAGCAGTTCTTC. Its protein is CASSKQPGQMGHEQFF. The full variable domain, in which reference TRBV5-1 and TRBJ2-1 provide the parts outside the CDR3, is KAGVTQTPRYLIKTRGQQVTLSCSPISGHRSVSWYQQTPGQGLQFLFEYFSETQRNKGNFPGRFSGRQFSNSRSEMNVSTLELGDSALYLCASSKQPGQMGHEQFFGPGTRLTVL.